Listed here are 8 T cell receptor beta chains from one sample, sequenced in a study of cytomegalovirus exposure and HLA in healthy donors. The PCR was carried out with 60 Vbeta primers and 13 Jbeta primers. Measured with immunoSEQ multiplex PCR; TCRdb has only the in-frame clones, and not every one. The sample gives over 120,000 clones, around 80% of which show up once; around 4.1% is in the top ten. Sequencing was performed on PBMCs. These receptors all come from a man aged 40-55 years in good health and CMV-seronegative.

The chain couples TRBV5-1 to TRBJ2-7; 11 bases line up with TRBD1. The V gene's germline CDR1 is SGHRS and CDR2 YFSETQ. This CDR3 comprises 15 residues. Losses at the gene ends were 3 bases for V and 3 bases for J; bases not matched to a gene: 5. The CDR3 spells CASSSGTGGVYEQYF. The CDR3 nucleotides are TGCGCCAGCAGCTCCGGGACAGGGGGAGTCTACGAGCAGTACTTC.

The V gene is TRBV29-1, the J gene TRBJ2-1; weak D call: TRBD1 (6 bases). This CDR3 comprises 10 residues. V was cut by 7 bases and J by 10 bases, with 11 bases left in between. The V gene's germline CDR1 is SQVTM and CDR2 ANQGSEA. The CDR3 nucleotides are TGCAGCGCAGGGGACGTCGAGCAGTTCTTC. Translated: CSAGDVEQFF.

The rearrangement links TRBV5-5 to TRBJ2-7; 11 positions agree with TRBD1. The CDR3 is 14 residues long. Germline assignment: CDR1 SGHKS and CDR2 YYEKEE (reference sequence). The J segment lost 3 bases and the V segment lost 4 bases, leaving 3 bases of the junction unmatched. The CDR3 DNA sequence: TGTGCCAGCAGCCAGGGACAGGGGGACTACGAGCAGTACTTC. This encodes CASSQGQGDYEQYF. Drawing the rest from reference TRBV5-5 and TRBJ2-7, the complete variable domain is DAGVTQSPTHLIKTRGQQVTLRCSPISGHKSVSWYQQVLGQGPQFIFQYYEKEERGRGNFPDRFSARQFPNYSSELNVNALLLGDSALYLCASSQGQGDYEQYFGPGTRLTVT.

The chain uses TRBV30 and TRBJ2-5; 8 bases match TRBD2. Germline V gives CDR1 GTSNPN, CDR2 SVGIG (reference sequence). Unmatched junction bases numbered 11, after V lost 3 bases and J lost 5 bases. The CDR3 covers 15 residues. CDR3 coding DNA: TGTGCCTGGAGCGTGGGCGGGGGGCGCGGGGAGACCCAGTACTTC. Amino acid sequence: CAWSVGGGRGETQYF.

The CDR3, as DNA: TGTGCCAGCTCACCCGATGACATAAGCAGGGAGCAGTACTTC. Its protein is CASSPDDISREQYF. This chain joins TRBV18 and TRBJ2-7; D is undetermined. This CDR3 comprises 14 residues. Trimming stripped 3 bases from V and 7 bases from J, with 16 bases between. Germline values: CDR1 KGHSH, CDR2 LQKENI.

The chain couples TRBV2 to TRBJ2-3, with TRBD2 as a possible D gene (6 bases). Germline V gene sequence: CDR1 SNHLY, CDR2 FYNNEI. V was shortened by 7 bases and J by 3 bases, with 14 bases between the two germline ends. The CDR3 has 14 residues. CDR3 nucleotide sequence: TGTGCCAGCAAGGACGGGGGAGTAACAGATACGCAGTATTTT. Translating it yields CASKDGGVTDTQYF. Using reference TRBV2 and TRBJ2-3 for the parts outside the CDR3, the full variable domain is EPEVTQTPSHQVTQMGQEVILRCVPISNHLYFYWYRQILGQKVEFLVSFYNNEISEKSEIFDDQFSVERPDGSNFTLKIRSTKLEDSAMYFCASKDGGVTDTQYFGPGTRLTVL.

CDR3 amino acids: CASSVFYEQYF. The CDR3 nucleotides are TGTGCCAGCAGCGTCTTCTACGAGCAGTACTTC. This chain connects TRBV5-6 to TRBJ2-7; D remains unclear. Looked up from germline, CDR1 is SGHDT and CDR2 is YYEEEE. V was trimmed by 4 bases and J by 3 bases, leaving 5 bases between them. The CDR3 has 11 residues.

This chain uses TRBV27 with TRBJ2-5; TRBD1 matches at 8 bases. The J call may be faulty, since TRBJ2-7 better matches the DNA end. CDR1 is MNHEY, CDR2 SMNVEV, per germline (reference sequence). There are 14 residues in the CDR3. The CDR3 sequence: CASSYGTGSYEQYF. The CDR3 DNA reads as TGTGCCAGCAGTTACGGGACAGGATCCTACGAGCAGTACTTC.